These 10 T cell receptor beta chains came from one sample sequenced in a study of radiation and T cells in renal cell carcinoma. Time point: blood 2 weeks post-SBRT. Treatment indicated: 15 Gy SBRT to primary tumor, nephrectomy 4 weeks later. Sequencing used immunoSEQ multiplex PCR; TCRdb keeps in-frame clones, though not all of them. The repertoire holds roughly 49,000 clones, with around three quarters as singletons. The starting material was blood, obtained from a patient whose treatment included radiotherapy and nephrectomy. These receptors originate from a woman in her sixties or seventies with renal cell carcinoma.

The chain couples TRBV5-4 to TRBJ1-1; D gene uncertain. The V gene's germline CDR1 is SGHNT and CDR2 YYREEE (reference sequence). The CDR3 spans 14 residues. Trimming left V 0 bases short and J 0 bases short, with 6 bases between. The chain's CDR3 is CASSLARVNTEAFF. As DNA, the CDR3 is TGTGCCAGCAGCTTGGCTAGGGTGAACACTGAAGCTTTCTTT.

V gene TRBV14 combines with J gene TRBJ2-1; TRBD2 matches at 15 bases. J lost 8 bases, V lost 4 bases, and 3 bases had no gene match. The CDR3 covers 15 residues. Looked up from germline, CDR1 is SGHDN and CDR2 is FVKESK. CDR3 DNA: TGTGCCAGCAGCCCGGGACTAGCGGGAGGCCATGAGCAGTTCTTC. It specifies CASSPGLAGGHEQFF.

This sequence joins TRBV7-6 and TRBJ2-5, with 10 nucleotides matching TRBD2. This CDR3 is built from 16 residues. Germline V gives CDR1 SGHVS, CDR2 FNYEAQ. The V segment lost 5 bases and the J segment 1 base; nucleotides outside the gene matches: 7. CDR3: CASSPPGLAFQETQYF. The CDR3 nucleotides read TGTGCCAGCAGCCCGCCGGGACTAGCGTTCCAAGAGACCCAGTACTTC.

CDR3 DNA: TGTGCCAGCAGCTTGTGGTACGAGCAGTACTTC. Protein: CASSLWYEQYF. This chain links TRBV7-9 with TRBJ2-7; no clear D gene. This CDR3 region has 11 residues. Germline-derived CDR1 and CDR2 are SEHNR and FQNEAQ (reference sequence). Trimming pared 3 bases from V and 4 bases from J, leaving 4 bases between. Full variable domain (remainder filled in from reference TRBV7-9 and TRBJ2-7): DTGVSQNPRHKITKRGQNVTFRCDPISEHNRLYWYRQTLGQGPEFLTYFQNEAQLEKSRLLSDRFSAERPKGSFSTLEIQRTEQGDSAMYLCASSLWYEQYFGPGTRLTVT.

This sequence joins TRBV6-4 and TRBJ1-4, with TRBD1 as a possible D gene (6 bases). This CDR3 is built from 15 residues. V lost 6 bases and J lost 5, with 16 bases in between. Germline CDR1 and CDR2: MRHNA and SNTAGT. The CDR3 coding sequence is TGTGCCAGCAGGGCGGGGGCGCACAGCAATGAAAAACTGTTTTTT. This translates into CASRAGAHSNEKLFF.

This chain uses TRBV5-6 with TRBJ2-3, with D tentatively TRBD1 (5 bases). The V end lost 4 bases, the J end lost 2 bases, and 11 bases lay between the germline ends. Germline-derived CDR1 and CDR2 are SGHDT and YYEEEE. The CDR3 contains 14 residues. CDR3: CASSNAGLTDTQYF. In nucleotides, the CDR3 is TGTGCCAGCAGCAACGCAGGGCTCACAGATACGCAGTATTTT.

V is TRBV5-1 and J is TRBJ2-1; D unclear. Trimming took off 9 bases at V and 2 bases at J, with 15 bases between the two ends. The germline V gene encodes CDR1 SGHRS and CDR2 YFSETQ. This CDR3 region has 14 residues. This chain's CDR3 is CATTPRQTYNEQFF. The CDR3 region has the DNA TGCGCCACTACACCGAGACAAACCTACAATGAGCAGTTCTTC.

The chain links TRBV5-4 to TRBJ1-1; tentative D call: TRBD1 (5 bases). Trimming removed 1 base from V and 4 bases from J, with 8 bases in between. The V gene's germline CDR1 is SGHNT and CDR2 YYREEE (reference sequence). This CDR3 has 13 residues. CDR3 region: CASSLLGGTEAFF. In nucleotides, the CDR3 is TGTGCCAGCAGCTTGTTGGGGGGCACTGAAGCTTTCTTT.

The V gene is TRBV7-3, the J gene TRBJ2-7, with 8 bases aligning to TRBD2. Germline V gives CDR1 SGHTA, CDR2 FQGTGA. The CDR3 contains 15 residues. With V trimmed by 3 bases and J by 5 bases, 9 bases remained unmatched. The CDR3, as DNA: TGTGCCAGCAGCTTGGGACTAGTAGCTCCCCACGAGCAGTACTTC. Its translation is CASSLGLVAPHEQYF.

V usage is TRBV5-1 and J usage is TRBJ2-2, with TRBD1 matching 11 bases. The CDR3 sequence is 16 residues long. The V and J ends lost 4 bases and 3 bases, in that order; junction bases with no gene match: 5. CDR1 is SGHRS, CDR2 YFSETQ, per germline. DNA for the CDR3: TGCGCCAGCAGCCCATGGACAGGGGGCGACACCGGGGAGCTGTTTTTT. It is translated as CASSPWTGGDTGELFF.